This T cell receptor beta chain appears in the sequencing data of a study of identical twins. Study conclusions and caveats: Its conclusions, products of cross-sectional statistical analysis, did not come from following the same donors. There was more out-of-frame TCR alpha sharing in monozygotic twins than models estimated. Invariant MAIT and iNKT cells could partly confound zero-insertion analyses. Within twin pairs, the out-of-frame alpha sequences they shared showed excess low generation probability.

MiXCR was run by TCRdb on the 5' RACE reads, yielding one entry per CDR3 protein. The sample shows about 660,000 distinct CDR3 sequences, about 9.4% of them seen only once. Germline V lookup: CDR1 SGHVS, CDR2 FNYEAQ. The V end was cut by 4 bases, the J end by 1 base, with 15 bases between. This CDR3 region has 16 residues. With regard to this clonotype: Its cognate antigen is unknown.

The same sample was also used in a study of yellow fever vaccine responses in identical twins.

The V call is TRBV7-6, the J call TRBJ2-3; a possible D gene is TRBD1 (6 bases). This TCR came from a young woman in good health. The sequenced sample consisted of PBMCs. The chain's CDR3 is CASSSEQGLGTDTQYF. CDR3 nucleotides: TGTGCCAGCAGCTCCGAACAGGGCCTCGGCACAGATACGCAGTATTTT.